The rows below give T cell receptor beta chains drawn from one sample of a study of vaccination and CD4 T cells after COVID-19. These receptors lack a known antigen. TCRdb ran MiXCR on the PCR reads and lists one entry per CDR3 protein. The sample lists about 19,000 distinct CDR3 sequences, 55% to 60% occurring once. The material was CD4+ T cells from blood, cultured in vitro, obtained after SARS-CoV-2 vaccination. The source of these receptors is a human donor who had recovered from COVID-19. The CDR3 runs from the conserved cysteine through the conserved F or W. D genes are given only for firm matches. A row's size may be missing; if present it is once, few, many or a size class.

clone_size cdr3_length j_call v_call d_call cdr3_aa cdr3_nt
NA 18 TRBJ1-5 TRBV14 NA CASLMEGREGRSNQPQHF TGTGCCAGCCTGATGGAGGGCAGGGAGGGACGGAGCAATCAGCCCCAGCATTTT
few 13 TRBJ1-5 TRBV10-3 NA CAISPLSNQPQHF TGTGCCATCAGTCCCCTTTCCAATCAGCCCCAGCATTTT
few 16 TRBJ2-7 TRBV2 TRBD2 CASSPRRLAGAYEQYF TGTGCCAGCAGCCCCCGGAGGCTAGCGGGCGCCTACGAGCAGTACTTC
few 12 TRBJ2-7 TRBV7-2 NA CASSFTAYEQYF TGTGCCAGCAGCTTCACAGCCTACGAGCAGTACTTC
once 14 TRBJ1-2 TRBV7-9 NA CASSSSTGSYGYTF TGTGCCAGCAGCTCCTCCACGGGGAGCTATGGCTACACCTTC
NA 16 TRBJ2-3 TRBV6-2/TRBV6-3 NA CASSSSGLLVADTQYF TGTGCCAGCAGTTCGAGCGGGCTCCTGGTTGCAGATACGCAGTATTTT
NA 13 TRBJ2-1 TRBV12-3/TRBV12-4 TRBD2 CASRTSGIYEQFF TGTGCCAGCCGGACTAGCGGGATCTATGAGCAGTTCTTC
few 18 TRBJ1-2 TRBV7-8 TRBD1 CASSLDPLIKDRASGYTF TGTGCCAGCAGCTTAGATCCCCTGATTAAGGACAGGGCGAGCGGCTACACCTTC
NA 13 TRBJ1-1 TRBV20-1 NA CSATGRWNTEAFF TGCAGTGCTACCGGACGGTGGAACACTGAAGCTTTCTTT
NA 14 TRBJ1-1 TRBV7-2 NA CASSLALWSTEAFF TGTGCCAGCAGCTTAGCGCTGTGGAGCACTGAAGCTTTCTTT
NA 15 TRBJ1-2 TRBV12-5 TRBD1 CASGLVGGRDYGYTF TGTGCTAGTGGTTTGGTAGGGGGCAGAGACTATGGCTACACCTTC
NA 14 TRBJ1-6 TRBV6-5 TRBD1 CASSYSGGGSPLHF TGTGCCAGCAGTTACTCAGGGGGCGGTTCACCCCTCCACTTT
NA 15 TRBJ2-5 TRBV30 TRBD2 CAWSRGGWRQETQYF TGTGCCTGGAGTCGGGGAGGGTGGCGGCAAGAGACCCAGTACTTC
once 17 TRBJ1-1 TRBV11-2 TRBD1 CASSSIQRQGKNTEAFF TGTGCCAGCAGCTCAATCCAAAGACAGGGAAAGAACACTGAAGCTTTCTTT
NA 15 TRBJ2-1 TRBV6-2/TRBV6-3 TRBD2 CASSYGLAGGNEQFF TGTGCCAGCAGTTACGGGCTAGCGGGGGGGAATGAGCAGTTCTTC
few 13 TRBJ2-7 TRBV10-3 NA CAIRTEGAYEQYF TGTGCCATACGGACAGAGGGCGCCTACGAGCAGTACTTC
NA 18 TRBJ2-1 TRBV20-1 TRBD2 CSASGLAGGFRSYNEQFF TGCAGTGCTTCTGGACTAGCGGGAGGTTTTAGGTCCTACAATGAGCAGTTCTTC
NA 17 TRBJ1-1 TRBV7-2 NA CASSWGPLGHSNTEAFF TGTGCCAGCAGCTGGGGACCGCTGGGACACTCGAACACTGAAGCTTTCTTT
NA 13 TRBJ2-5 TRBV28 TRBD1 CASKQGRQETQYF TGTGCCAGCAAACAGGGGAGACAAGAGACCCAGTACTTC
NA 13 TRBJ1-1 TRBV6-1 NA CALGQVGDTEAFF TGTGCCCTGGGTCAGGTCGGTGACACTGAAGCTTTCTTT
NA 13 TRBJ2-5 TRBV2 NA CASSGLVGETQYF TGTGCCAGCAGTGGACTAGTAGGGGAGACCCAGTACTTC
NA 15 TRBJ2-2 TRBV6-5 NA CASSYEGVDTGELFF TGTGCCAGCAGTTACGAGGGGGTAGACACCGGGGAGCTGTTTTTT
NA 12 TRBJ1-5 TRBV20-1 NA CSARQSNQPQHF TGCAGTGCTAGACAGAGCAATCAGCCCCAGCATTTT
NA 14 TRBJ2-4 TRBV28 TRBD1 CASSSVDRVNIQYF TGTGCCAGCAGTTCTGTCGACAGGGTCAACATTCAGTACTTC
few 16 TRBJ1-6 TRBV6-2/TRBV6-3 NA CASSPRGGTNNSPLHF TGTGCCAGCAGTCCCCGAGGAGGGACAAATAATTCACCCCTCCACTTT
NA 15 TRBJ1-2 TRBV28 TRBD1 CASSFQDRDLGGYTF TGTGCCAGCAGTTTTCAGGACAGGGATCTCGGGGGCTACACCTTC
NA 13 TRBJ1-5 TRBV6-1 NA CASSRGGNQPQHF TGTGCCAGCAGTCGGGGCGGCAATCAGCCCCAGCATTTT
few 14 TRBJ1-2 TRBV20-1 NA CSARPRLGVGGYTF TGCAGTGCTAGACCAAGACTAGGGGTAGGTGGCTACACCTTC
few 11 TRBJ1-1 TRBV24-1 NA CATRRGDEAFF TGTGCCACCCGGCGGGGGGATGAAGCTTTCTTT
NA 12 TRBJ1-5 TRBV20-1 NA CSARMRNQPQHF TGCAGTGCTAGAATGCGGAATCAGCCCCAGCATTTT
few 13 TRBJ1-1 TRBV6-1 TRBD1 CASSGDRGLEAFF TGTGCCAGCAGTGGAGACAGGGGGCTTGAAGCTTTCTTT
NA 16 TRBJ1-5 TRBV27 NA CASTAMGPRGLKPQHF TGTGCCAGCACCGCTATGGGACCGCGAGGGTTAAAGCCCCAGCATTTT
NA 16 TRBJ1-6 TRBV7-9 TRBD1 CASSPGQGETNSPLHF TGTGCCAGCAGCCCCGGACAGGGGGAGACGAATTCACCCCTCCACTTT
NA 14 TRBJ2-2 TRBV7-8 NA CASSLGGVSGELFF TGTGCCAGCAGCCTGGGCGGGGTCTCCGGGGAGCTGTTTTTT
NA 15 TRBJ2-1 TRBV20-1 NA CSARDNQGGYNEQFF TGCAGTGCTAGAGATAACCAGGGGGGCTACAATGAGCAGTTCTTC
NA 9 TRBJ1-1 TRBV24-1 NA CATGTEAFF TGTGCCACCGGAACTGAAGCTTTCTTT
NA 16 TRBJ1-2 TRBV4-1 NA CASSQDWGDPNYGYTF TGCGCCAGCAGCCAAGATTGGGGGGATCCTAACTATGGCTACACCTTC
NA 14 TRBJ1-2 TRBV6-1 NA CASSESGRNDGYTF TGTGCCAGCAGTGAGTCCGGGAGAAATGATGGCTACACCTTC
NA 16 TRBJ1-6 TRBV11-2 NA CASSYPMGRSYSPLHF TGTGCCAGCAGCTACCCGATGGGACGTAGCTATTCACCCCTCCACTTT
NA 11 TRBJ2-7 TRBV7-2 NA CASSPSHEQYF TGTGCCAGCAGCCCAAGTCACGAGCAGTACTTC
NA 13 TRBJ1-1 TRBV12-3/TRBV12-4 NA CASSSTERTEAFF TGTGCCAGCAGTTCGACAGAACGGACTGAAGCTTTCTTT
NA 13 TRBJ2-5 TRBV7-2 NA CASRGQGIETQYF TGTGCCAGCCGGGGGCAGGGGATTGAGACCCAGTACTTC
few 13 TRBJ2-7 TRBV20-1 TRBD2 CSASEREPYEQYF TGCAGTGCTAGCGAGCGGGAGCCCTACGAGCAGTACTTC
NA 14 TRBJ1-1 TRBV2 NA CASTVTELNTEAFF TGTGCCAGCACTGTGACCGAACTGAACACTGAAGCTTTCTTT
NA 14 TRBJ2-1 TRBV19 TRBD1 CASSTQTGPNEQFF TGTGCCAGTAGTACCCAGACAGGGCCCAATGAGCAGTTCTTC
NA 12 TRBJ1-3 TRBV19 NA CASHTPGNTIYF TGTGCCAGCCACACTCCTGGAAACACCATATATTTT
NA 14 TRBJ2-2 TRBV5-1 TRBD1 CASSFTGDTGELFF TGCGCCAGCAGCTTTACAGGGGACACCGGGGAGCTGTTTTTT
NA 17 TRBJ2-7 TRBV27 TRBD2 CASSHPGTSGRAREQYF TGTGCCAGCAGTCATCCCGGGACTAGCGGGAGGGCCCGCGAGCAGTACTTC
NA 14 TRBJ1-2 TRBV19 TRBD1 CASSRTSGGNGYTF TGTGCCAGTAGTAGGACATCAGGGGGAAACGGCTACACCTTC
once 18 TRBJ2-5 TRBV5-4 TRBD2 CASSLAMTSGGAVETQYF TGTGCCAGCAGCTTGGCCATGACTAGCGGGGGGGCCGTGGAGACCCAGTACTTC
NA 14 TRBJ2-7 TRBV19 NA CASSISGPSYEQYF TGTGCCAGTAGTATATCCGGGCCCAGCTACGAGCAGTACTTC
NA 14 TRBJ1-2 TRBV20-1 TRBD1 CSARRGQENYGYTF TGCAGTGCTAGGAGGGGGCAGGAGAACTATGGCTACACCTTC
NA 17 TRBJ1-6 TRBV19 TRBD1 CASSASGLRGLGSPLHF TGTGCCAGTAGTGCCTCCGGGTTGAGGGGGCTCGGTTCACCCCTCCACTTT
NA 13 TRBJ2-5 TRBV7-7 NA CASSLLDQETQYF TGTGCCAGCAGCTTATTAGACCAAGAGACCCAGTACTTC
NA 14 TRBJ1-5 TRBV6-8 TRBD1 CASSYDRVNQPQHF TGTGCCAGCAGTTACGACAGGGTCAACCAGCCCCAGCATTTT
NA 15 TRBJ1-1 TRBV20-1 TRBD1 CSARRQGRENTEAFF TGCAGTGCTAGAAGACAGGGAAGGGAGAACACTGAAGCTTTCTTT
NA 15 TRBJ2-7 TRBV4-2 TRBD2 CASSQVGGGNYEQYF TGTGCCAGCAGCCAAGTTGGCGGGGGGAACTACGAGCAGTACTTC
NA 12 TRBJ2-1 TRBV24-1 NA CATSDLMDRQFF TGTGCCACCAGTGATTTGATGGACAGGCAGTTCTTC
few 13 TRBJ1-1 TRBV6-4 TRBD1 CASSWDRDTEAFF TGTGCCAGCAGCTGGGACAGGGACACTGAAGCTTTCTTT
few 12 TRBJ1-6 TRBV6-1 NA CASSPEGSPLHF TGTGCCAGCAGTCCCGAGGGTTCACCCCTCCACTTT